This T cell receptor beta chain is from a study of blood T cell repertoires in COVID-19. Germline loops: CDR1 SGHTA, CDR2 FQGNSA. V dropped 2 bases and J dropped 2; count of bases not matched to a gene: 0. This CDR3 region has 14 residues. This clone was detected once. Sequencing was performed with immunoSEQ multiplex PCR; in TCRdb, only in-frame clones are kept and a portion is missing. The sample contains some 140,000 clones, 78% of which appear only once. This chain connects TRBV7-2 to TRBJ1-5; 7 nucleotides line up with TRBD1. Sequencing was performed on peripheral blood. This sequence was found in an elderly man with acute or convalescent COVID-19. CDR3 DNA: TGTGCCAGCAGCTTAACAGGGGGCAATCAGCCCCAGCATTTT. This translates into CASSLTGGNQPQHF.